This T cell receptor beta chain originates from a study of vaccination and CD4 T cells after COVID-19. The treatment: roughly 11-day PBMC culture with coronavirus spike peptide pools or control peptides (ViraFEST assay). Those CD4+ T cells from the unexposed donor predate the COVID-19 pandemic (2011-2018). Culture of some 1.9 million PBMCs per well took place with around 10 IU/ml IL-2 and 9 to 10 ug/ml peptide pools. This clonotype was counted a few times. Its antigen is not known. Study-wide findings and caveats: Convalescent patients displayed spike mono-reactivity in 304 of 307 vaccine-specific clones.

The CDR3 contains 11 residues. Germline values: CDR1 SGHTA, CDR2 FQGNSA. With 5 bases removed from V and 9 bases from J, the gap between germline ends came to 10 bases. Cultured CD4+ T cells had their DNA profiled by the Oncomine TCR Beta short-read assay. Each CDR3 protein gets one entry after TCRdb re-called the PCR reads with MiXCR. The table shows 8,000 or so distinct CDR3 sequences, with approximately 40% occurring only once. Input material: CD4+ T cells from blood, cultured in vitro. The chain links TRBV7-2 to TRBJ1-2, with D unresolved. The sequence was collected from a human donor in good health. The CDR3 DNA reads as TGTGCCAGCAGCCTAACTATGAGCTACACCTTC. Translation gives CASSLTMSYTF.